The rows below give T cell receptor beta chains drawn from one sample of a study of T cell changes during pregnancy in multiple sclerosis. The data were produced by immunoSEQ multiplex PCR, yet TCRdb's version contains in-frame clones alone and is incomplete. Here the sample spans over 90,000 clones, roughly 92% being singletons. This specimen was peripheral blood, taken after pregnancy. The receptors here all came from a female donor with multiple sclerosis, enrolled in a pregnancy study. Each CDR3 is given with its conserved first and last residue.

V,J,CDR3
TRBV6-6,TRBJ2-7,CASSYTRNSYEQYF
TRBV18,TRBJ2-4,CASSPESAQNIQYF
TRBV28,TRBJ2-1,CASSALAGRYNEQFF
TRBV4-2,TRBJ2-3,CASSLNPSGGATDTQYF
TRBV27,TRBJ1-2,CASSFSTGGVGYTF
TRBV5-4,TRBJ2-7,CASSLWGKTYEQYF
TRBV7-2,TRBJ1-4,CASSLTGPATNEKLFF
TRBV2,TRBJ1-4,CASSGDNEKLFF
TRBV11-2,TRBJ2-7,CASSLVLAGGSEQYF
TRBV13,TRBJ1-4,CASSPPGATNEKLFF
TRBV13,TRBJ1-3,CASSLRGGNTIYF
TRBV7-6,TRBJ2-2,CASSLGLAGGTGELFF
TRBV29-1,TRBJ2-7,CSVRQAVPHNPYEQYF
TRBV2,TRBJ2-3,CASRRSGSSDTQYF
TRBV18,TRBJ1-6,CASSPKRTDNSPLHF
TRBV5-4,TRBJ2-3,CASSLVASTDTQYF
TRBV5-4,TRBJ1-5,CASSWTGGGNQPQHF
TRBV5-1,TRBJ1-5,CASSLDGAQPQHF
TRBV7-3,TRBJ2-1,CASSKSGGVNEQFF
TRBV29-1,TRBJ1-2,CSAGDREKGYTF
TRBV9,TRBJ2-1,CASSVGLPGSIGDNEQFF
TRBV19,TRBJ2-2,CASRTGVTGELFF
TRBV30,TRBJ1-3,CAWSVTGGSGNTIYF
TRBV6-4,TRBJ2-1,CASSLDSYNEQFF
TRBV7-6,TRBJ2-2,CASSLAGTGTTGELFF
TRBV28,TRBJ1-2,CASSFGTGDGYTF
TRBV7-2,TRBJ2-4,CASSLEGAGGLGNIQYF
TRBV6-5,TRBJ1-2,CASSYSSARERSYTF
TRBV7-8,TRBJ2-1,CASSQGDSYNEQFF
TRBV12-2,TRBJ2-7,CASPLRGAGGRRRYNYEQYF
TRBV7-9,TRBJ2-2,CASTTRVPGELFF
TRBV28,TRBJ2-7,CASSLDWDSSYEQYF
TRBV4-2,TRBJ2-7,CASSQEKAGTYEQYF
TRBV7-9,TRBJ2-3,CASSLPLAGESTDTQYF
TRBV6-5,TRBJ2-7,CASRQPGTNHEQYF
TRBV18,TRBJ2-5,CASSPPEGGLQETQYF
TRBV5-1,TRBJ2-5,CASSQGETQYF
TRBV18,TRBJ1-1,CASSPPSAGPMNTEAFF
TRBV5-4,TRBJ1-2,CASSYRVNYGYTF
TRBV10-3,TRBJ1-5,CAISRDRDNQPQHF
TRBV5-1,TRBJ1-2,CASSLGSLGANYGYTF
TRBV15,TRBJ2-7,CATATGDEQYF